The rows below give T cell receptor beta chains drawn from one sample of a study of early T cells in non-severe SARS-CoV-2 infection. TCRdb called the 5' RACE reads again in MiXCR, with one record for every CDR3 protein. The sample lists around 37,000 distinct CDR3 sequences, more than 8% occurring once. Input material: whole blood. These receptors were taken from an adult who was a healthcare worker with PCR-confirmed SARS-CoV-2 infection or an uninfected control (not recorded which). Both conserved end residues are part of each CDR3. The D gene is left open where the match is weak. Clone sizes are given selectively: once, few, many, or a class where the clone is expanded.

DNA	CDR3	J	D	size	length	V
TGCGCCAGCAACCTTCTGTTTGGGGGCAGCAACTATGGCTACACCTTC	CASNLLFGGSNYGYTF	TRBJ1-2	NA	NA	16	TRBV4-1
TGTGCCAGCAGCTTAGGGGCCCTCAGGGGAGATGGGGAAAAACTGTTTTTT	CASSLGALRGDGEKLFF	TRBJ1-4	NA	few	17	TRBV7-2
TGTGCCAGCAGCCAAGATGTAGAGACCCAGTACTTC	CASSQDVETQYF	TRBJ2-5	NA	NA	12	TRBV3-1
TGTGCCGCACACCAATCTGGGGCCAACGTCCTGACTTTC	CAAHQSGANVLTF	TRBJ2-6	NA	NA	13	TRBV6-2/TRBV6-3
TGTGCCAGCAGTTACTCGGGAGGGGCAAACTACAATGAGCAGTTCTTC	CASSYSGGANYNEQFF	TRBJ2-1	TRBD2	many	16	TRBV6-5
TGTGCCAGCAGTGAAGCGCTAGGCAGGGATGAGCAGTTCTTC	CASSEALGRDEQFF	TRBJ2-1	NA	many	14	TRBV6-1
TGTGCCAGCAGCCAAGGCTTGGGGACAGGCCACCAAGAGACCCAGTACTTC	CASSQGLGTGHQETQYF	TRBJ2-5	TRBD1	NA	17	TRBV3-1
TGTGCCAGTAGTCCCCGAGCAGGGAGCGATGAGCAGTTCTTC	CASSPRAGSDEQFF	TRBJ2-1	NA	few	14	TRBV19
TGTGCCAGCAGCTACAACGACAGAAATTCACCCCTCCACTTT	CASSYNDRNSPLHF	TRBJ1-6	NA	many	14	TRBV7-9
TGTGCCAGCAGTCCCTCCGGCGGGGTTGGGACAGATACGCAGTATTTT	CASSPSGGVGTDTQYF	TRBJ2-3	NA	many	16	TRBV6-4
TGCGCCAGCAGCTTGGACGGACACCTTGGGGAGACCCAGTACTTC	CASSLDGHLGETQYF	TRBJ2-5	NA	many	15	TRBV5-1
TGCAGTGCAAGGGGGGTTGGATTCCAAGAGACCCAGTACTTC	CSARGVGFQETQYF	TRBJ2-5	NA	few	14	TRBV20-1
TGTGCCAGCAGTATGGGGCTCCTCTACGAGCAGTACTTC	CASSMGLLYEQYF	TRBJ2-7	NA	NA	13	TRBV7-8
TGTGCCAGCTCACCCCGACAGGGTCGGGACACTGAAGCTTTCTTT	CASSPRQGRDTEAFF	TRBJ1-1	TRBD1	NA	15	TRBV18
TGTGCCAGCAGCTTAGACAGATATCAGCCCCAGCATTTT	CASSLDRYQPQHF	TRBJ1-5	NA	few	13	TRBV7-2
TGCAGTGCTAGAGATTCGGGGGTCCATGTGGGAAACACCATATATTTT	CSARDSGVHVGNTIYF	TRBJ1-3	NA	few	16	TRBV20-1
TGTGCCAGCAGTCCCCAGGGGGAGTCCTACAATGAGCAGTTCTTC	CASSPQGESYNEQFF	TRBJ2-1	TRBD1	NA	15	TRBV12-3/TRBV12-4
TGTGCCAGCGGGACTACCTTAAGCTCCTACAATGAGCAGTTCTTC	CASGTTLSSYNEQFF	TRBJ2-1	TRBD2	NA	15	TRBV6-6
TGTGCCAGCAGCTTAGCGGTAGCGGGGGGGCGTTGGAGCACAGATACGCAGTATTTT	CASSLAVAGGRWSTDTQYF	TRBJ2-3	TRBD2	NA	19	TRBV7-9
TGTGCCAGCAGCCACCGACAGGGGCTCGGAGATACGCAGTATTTT	CASSHRQGLGDTQYF	TRBJ2-3	TRBD1	many	15	TRBV11-2
TGTGCCAGCTACTCCACCCGGACAGTAATGGTGTTCTTC	CASYSTRTVMVFF	TRBJ2-1	NA	few	13	TRBV5-6
TGTGCCAGCAGCCTAAGTACAGGGGGCCTAGGAGAAAAACTGTTTTTT	CASSLSTGGLGEKLFF	TRBJ1-4	TRBD1	many	16	TRBV11-2
TGTGCCAGCAGCCAAGATCTTTTGCGGGGGGTGAACAATGAGCAGTTCTTC	CASSQDLLRGVNNEQFF	TRBJ2-1	TRBD2	few	17	TRBV4-2
TGTGCCAGCAGCTTAGATGACGGTAGTGAGCAGTTCTTC	CASSLDDGSEQFF	TRBJ2-1	NA	many	13	TRBV11-2
TGTGCCATCCAGACAGGGGTCACCTACGAGCAGTACTTC	CAIQTGVTYEQYF	TRBJ2-7	TRBD1	many	13	TRBV2
TGTGCCAGCAGTCCACACTCGGCAGGGGGGAACACTGAAGCTTTCTTT	CASSPHSAGGNTEAFF	TRBJ1-1	TRBD1	many	16	TRBV6-4
TGTGCCAGCAGCCAGAAGGTTCACCAGTTCTTC	CASSQKVHQFF	TRBJ2-1	NA	NA	11	TRBV14
TGTGCCAGCAGTCAGGCCGACTGGCAGCGGGGGGGCACCGGGGAGCTGTTTTTT	CASSQADWQRGGTGELFF	TRBJ2-2	TRBD2	many	18	TRBV12-3/TRBV12-4
TGTGCCAGCAGTTCCGGGACGGTTACGTGGGGCTACACCTTC	CASSSGTVTWGYTF	TRBJ1-2	NA	many	14	TRBV28
TGTGCCAGCAGCGACTTTTTTCAGGGAGATCAGCCCCAGCATTTT	CASSDFFQGDQPQHF	TRBJ1-5	NA	many	15	TRBV6-1
TGTGCCAGCAGCCAAGGGCTAGCGGACCCTTACAATGAGCAGTTCTTC	CASSQGLADPYNEQFF	TRBJ2-1	TRBD2	many	16	TRBV4-2
TGTGCCAGCAGCGTAGCCCCGGACAGTAATTCACCCCTCCACTTT	CASSVAPDSNSPLHF	TRBJ1-6	NA	many	15	TRBV9
TGCAGCGTTGGGGGAAAGACAGGGGGTAGTTTACGCTACGAGCAGTACTTC	CSVGGKTGGSLRYEQYF	TRBJ2-7	TRBD1	many	17	TRBV29-1